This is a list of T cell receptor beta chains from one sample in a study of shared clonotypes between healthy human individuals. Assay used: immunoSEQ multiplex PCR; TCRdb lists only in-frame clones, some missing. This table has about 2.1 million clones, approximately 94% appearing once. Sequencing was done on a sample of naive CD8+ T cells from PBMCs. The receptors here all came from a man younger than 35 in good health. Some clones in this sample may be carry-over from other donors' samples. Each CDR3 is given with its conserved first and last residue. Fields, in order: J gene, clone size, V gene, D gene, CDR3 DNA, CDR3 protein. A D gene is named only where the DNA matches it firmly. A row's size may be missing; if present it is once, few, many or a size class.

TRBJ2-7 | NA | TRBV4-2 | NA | TGTGCCAGCAGCCAGAACGACCCCTACGAGCAGTACTTC | CASSQNDPYEQYF
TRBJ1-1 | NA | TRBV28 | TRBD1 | TGTGCCAGCAGACCCCGGACAGGGTACTCCCCGATGAACACTGAAGCTTTCTTT | CASRPRTGYSPMNTEAFF
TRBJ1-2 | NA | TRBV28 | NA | TGTGCCAGCCGTGCGGTCTCTCGCTCGGACTATGGCTACACCTTC | CASRAVSRSDYGYTF
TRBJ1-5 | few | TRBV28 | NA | TGTGCCAGCAGTTTACGAGGCAGCAATCAGCCCCAGCATTTT | CASSLRGSNQPQHF
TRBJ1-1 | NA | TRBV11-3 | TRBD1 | TGTGCCAGCAGCCCCGGTCGGACAGGGAATGCTGAAGCTTTCTTT | CASSPGRTGNAEAFF
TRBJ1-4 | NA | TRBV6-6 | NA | TGTGCCAGCAGTTACGCGGAAGGGCTGTTTTTT | CASSYAEGLFF
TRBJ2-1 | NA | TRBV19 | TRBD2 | TGTGCCAGTAGTATTAGCCCGGGGACTAGAGACTACAATGAGCAGTTCTTC | CASSISPGTRDYNEQFF
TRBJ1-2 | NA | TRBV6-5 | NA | TGTGCCAGCAACGATCAGAGGGAAATCGGCTATGGCTACACCTTC | CASNDQREIGYGYTF
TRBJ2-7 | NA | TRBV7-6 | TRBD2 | TGTGCCAGCAGCCCGTGGACTAGCGGCTCTAGTAACTACGAGCAGTACTTC | CASSPWTSGSSNYEQYF
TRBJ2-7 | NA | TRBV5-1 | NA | TGCGCCAGCAGCCTCAGCTCCTACGAGCAGTACTTC | CASSLSSYEQYF
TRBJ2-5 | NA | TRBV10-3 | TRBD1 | TGTGCCATCAGTGAGTCACAGGGGGTGGGGACCCAGTACTTC | CAISESQGVGTQYF
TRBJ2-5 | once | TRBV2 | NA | TGTGCCAGCAGCGAGGGAACAGAGTTCCAAGAGACCCAGTACTTC | CASSEGTEFQETQYF
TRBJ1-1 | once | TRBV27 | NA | TGTGCCAGCAGTTTGCCCGGTGGAACTGAAGCTTTCTTT | CASSLPGGTEAFF
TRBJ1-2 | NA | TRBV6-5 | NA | TGTGCCAGCAGTTACTCGGCGGGGCCGATCGGCTACACCTTC | CASSYSAGPIGYTF
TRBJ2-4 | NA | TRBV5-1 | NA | TGCGCCAGCAGCTTGTCGGGAGTGGGAAACATTCAGTACTTC | CASSLSGVGNIQYF
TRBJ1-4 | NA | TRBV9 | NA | TGTGCCAGCAGCGTAGGTCCCTCTCCGCAGGGTGGGCCTAGCCATAATGAAAAACTGTTTTTT | CASSVGPSPQGGPSHNEKLFF